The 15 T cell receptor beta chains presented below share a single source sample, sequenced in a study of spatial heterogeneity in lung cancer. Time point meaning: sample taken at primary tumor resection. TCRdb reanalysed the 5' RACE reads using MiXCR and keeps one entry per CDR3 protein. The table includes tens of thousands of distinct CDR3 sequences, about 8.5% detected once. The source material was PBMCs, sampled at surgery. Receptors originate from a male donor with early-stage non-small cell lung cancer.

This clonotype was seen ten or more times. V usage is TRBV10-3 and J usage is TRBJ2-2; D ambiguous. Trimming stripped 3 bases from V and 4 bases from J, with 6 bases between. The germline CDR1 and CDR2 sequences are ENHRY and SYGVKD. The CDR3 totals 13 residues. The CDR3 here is CAISDPPTGELFF. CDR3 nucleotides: TGTGCCATCAGTGACCCCCCCACCGGGGAGCTGTTTTTT.

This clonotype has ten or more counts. CDR3: CASSLAVGSRHEQYF. The CDR3, as DNA: TGTGCCAGCAGCTTAGCGGTCGGGAGTCGGCACGAGCAGTACTTC. This sequence joins TRBV7-9 and TRBJ2-7; weak D call: TRBD2 (6 bases). Trimming shortened V by 0 bases and J by 5 bases, and 14 bases separated the two germline ends. This CDR3 is 15 amino acids long. Germline V gene data show CDR1 as SEHNR and CDR2 as FQNEAQ (reference sequence).

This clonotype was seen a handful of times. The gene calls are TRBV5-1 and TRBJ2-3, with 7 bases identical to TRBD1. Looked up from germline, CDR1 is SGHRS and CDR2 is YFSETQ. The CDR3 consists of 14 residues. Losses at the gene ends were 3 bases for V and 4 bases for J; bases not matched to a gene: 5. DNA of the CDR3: TGCGCCAGCAGCTCAGGACAGGTCGCAGATACGCAGTATTTT. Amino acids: CASSSGQVADTQYF.

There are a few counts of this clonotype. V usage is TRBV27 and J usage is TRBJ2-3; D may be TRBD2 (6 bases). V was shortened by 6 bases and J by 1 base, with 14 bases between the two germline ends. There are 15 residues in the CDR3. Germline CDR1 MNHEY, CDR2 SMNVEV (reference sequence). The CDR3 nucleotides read TGTGCCAGCAGGACTAGGCCTGTAGGCACAGATACGCAGTATTTT. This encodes CASRTRPVGTDTQYF.

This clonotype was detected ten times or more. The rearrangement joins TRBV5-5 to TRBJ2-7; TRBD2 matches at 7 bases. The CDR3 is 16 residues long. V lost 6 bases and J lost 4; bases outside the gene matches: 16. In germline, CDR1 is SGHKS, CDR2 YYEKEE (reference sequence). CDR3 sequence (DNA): TGTGCCAGCACCTCGGCTCCGGCTAGCGGTTCGTACGAGCAGTACTTC. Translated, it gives CASTSAPASGSYEQYF.

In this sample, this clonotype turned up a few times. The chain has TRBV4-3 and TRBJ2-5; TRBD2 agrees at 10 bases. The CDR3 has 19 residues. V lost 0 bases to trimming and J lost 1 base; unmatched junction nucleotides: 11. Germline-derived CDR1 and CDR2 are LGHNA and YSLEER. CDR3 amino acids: CASSQDWASGGPLQETQYF. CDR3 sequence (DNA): TGCGCCAGCAGCCAAGATTGGGCTAGCGGGGGTCCCCTCCAAGAGACCCAGTACTTC.

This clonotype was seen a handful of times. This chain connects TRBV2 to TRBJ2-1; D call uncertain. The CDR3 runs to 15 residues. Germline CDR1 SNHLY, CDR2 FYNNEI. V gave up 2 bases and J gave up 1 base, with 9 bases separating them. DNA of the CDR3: TGTGCCAGCAGTGAAAGGCTCCAATCCTACAATGAGCAGTTCTTC. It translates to CASSERLQSYNEQFF.

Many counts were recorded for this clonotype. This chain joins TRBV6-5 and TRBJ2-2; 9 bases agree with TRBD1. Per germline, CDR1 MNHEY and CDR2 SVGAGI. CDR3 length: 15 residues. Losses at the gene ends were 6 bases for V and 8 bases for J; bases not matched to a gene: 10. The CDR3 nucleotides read TGTGCCAGCAGCAGACAGGGGGGATTAGCGGGGGAGCTGTTTTTT. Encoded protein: CASSRQGGLAGELFF.

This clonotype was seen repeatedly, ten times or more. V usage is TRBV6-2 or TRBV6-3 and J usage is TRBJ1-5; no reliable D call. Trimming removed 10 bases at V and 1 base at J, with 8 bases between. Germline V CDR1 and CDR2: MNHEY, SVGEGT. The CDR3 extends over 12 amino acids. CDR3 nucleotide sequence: TGTGCCACCTCGGAGAGCAATCAGCCCCAGCATTTT. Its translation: CATSESNQPQHF.

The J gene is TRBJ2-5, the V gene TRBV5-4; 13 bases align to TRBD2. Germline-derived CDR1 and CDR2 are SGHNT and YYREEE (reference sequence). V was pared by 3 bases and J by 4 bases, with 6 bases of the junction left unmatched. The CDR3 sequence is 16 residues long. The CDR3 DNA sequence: TGTGCCAGCAGCTCTGGACTAGCGGGAGTCGGAGAGACCCAGTACTTC. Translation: CASSSGLAGVGETQYF.

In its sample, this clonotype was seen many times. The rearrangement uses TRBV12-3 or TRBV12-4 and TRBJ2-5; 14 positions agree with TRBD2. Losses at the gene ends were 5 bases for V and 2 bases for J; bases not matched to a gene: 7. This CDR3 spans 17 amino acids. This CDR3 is CASSPGLAGAGQETQYF. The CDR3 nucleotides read TGTGCCAGCAGTCCGGGACTAGCGGGAGCAGGTCAAGAGACCCAGTACTTC.

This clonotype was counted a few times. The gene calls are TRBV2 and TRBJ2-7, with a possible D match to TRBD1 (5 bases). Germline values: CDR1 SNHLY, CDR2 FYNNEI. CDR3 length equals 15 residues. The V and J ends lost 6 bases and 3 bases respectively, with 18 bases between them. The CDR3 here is CASRHNRSPDYEQYF. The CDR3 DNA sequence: TGTGCCAGCAGGCACAACAGGAGTCCTGACTACGAGCAGTACTTC.

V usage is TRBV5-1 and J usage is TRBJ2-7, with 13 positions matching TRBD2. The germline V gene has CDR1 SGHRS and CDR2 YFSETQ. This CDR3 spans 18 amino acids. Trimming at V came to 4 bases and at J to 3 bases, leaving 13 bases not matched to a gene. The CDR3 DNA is TGCGCCAGCAGCCCGAGCGCCGGGACTAGCGGGATTAACTACGAGCAGTACTTC. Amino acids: CASSPSAGTSGINYEQYF.

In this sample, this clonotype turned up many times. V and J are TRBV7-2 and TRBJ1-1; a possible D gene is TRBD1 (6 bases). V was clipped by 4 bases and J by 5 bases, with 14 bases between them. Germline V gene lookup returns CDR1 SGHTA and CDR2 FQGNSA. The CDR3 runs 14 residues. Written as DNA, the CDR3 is TGTGCCAGCAGCTCGGACAGTTATGGGACTGAAGCTTTCTTT. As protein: CASSSDSYGTEAFF.

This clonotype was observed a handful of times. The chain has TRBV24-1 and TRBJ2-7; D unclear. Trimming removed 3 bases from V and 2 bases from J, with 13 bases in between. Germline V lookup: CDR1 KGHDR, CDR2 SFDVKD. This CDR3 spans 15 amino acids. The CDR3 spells CATSDPQVFPYEQYF. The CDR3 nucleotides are TGTGCCACCAGTGATCCTCAGGTTTTCCCCTACGAGCAGTACTTC.